Following are 5 T cell receptor beta chains from one sample sequenced in a study of beta chain features in type 1 diabetes. Study results and limitations: Across all four CD4+ subsets, people with type 1 diabetes showed modestly shorter TCRB CDR3s.

The whole isolated RNA underwent reverse transcription, so sequencing captured expressed TCRB transcripts. Measured with immunoSEQ multiplex PCR; TCRdb has only the in-frame clones, and not every one. The data show around 250,000 clones, with approximately 20% seen just once and around 0.029% held by the top ten. These receptors lack a known antigen. The sample taken for sequencing was naive CD4+ T cells from blood. The source of these receptors is a woman aged 40 to 50 with type 1 diabetes.

This clone appeared a few times. V gene TRBV7-2 combines with J gene TRBJ2-3; the match to TRBD2 covers 11 bases. This CDR3 has 14 residues. Germline assignment: CDR1 SGHTA and CDR2 FQGNSA. The V segment lost 5 bases and the J segment 5 bases; nucleotides outside the gene matches: 3. The CDR3 region is CASSLGLAGDTQYF. The CDR3 DNA sequence: TGTGCCAGCAGCCTTGGACTAGCGGGAGATACGCAGTATTTT.

This clone was observed a few times. The gene calls are TRBV7-9 and TRBJ1-1; perhaps TRBD1 as D (5 bases). From germline, CDR1 is SEHNR and CDR2 FQNEAQ (reference sequence). The CDR3 length is 15 residues. V was shortened by 1 base and J by 5 bases, with 14 bases between the two germline ends. The CDR3 DNA follows: TGTGCCAGCAGCTTAGAACCAGGGCCTTGGACTGAAGCTTTCTTT. Its translation: CASSLEPGPWTEAFF.

This clone was detected only a few times. The chain combines TRBV19 with TRBJ1-2; D gene uncertain. Germline CDR1 is LNHDA and CDR2 is SQIVND (reference sequence). V dropped 5 bases and J dropped 5 bases, with 15 bases sitting between them. This CDR3 is built from 14 residues. The CDR3 sequence is CASSSDGDGYGYTF. DNA for the CDR3: TGTGCCAGTAGTTCGGACGGGGATGGGTATGGCTACACCTTC.

This chain joins TRBV10-2 and TRBJ2-5; tentatively, D is TRBD2 (6 bases). CDR3 length: 16 residues. Germline V gene lookup returns CDR1 WSHSY and CDR2 SAAADI. V was pared by 3 bases and J by 3 bases, with 17 bases between. The CDR3 bases are TGCGCCAGCAGTGACAGGTCCGCGGAGGGGAAAGAGACCCAGTACTTC. The encoded protein is CASSDRSAEGKETQYF.

The V gene is TRBV7-8, the J gene TRBJ1-5; D is unclear. Between the trimmed V and J ends, which lost 5 bases and 4 bases, there was a span of 9 bases. CDR3 length: 13 amino acids. Germline V gene sequence: CDR1 SGHVS, CDR2 FQNEAQ. The CDR3 DNA follows: TGTGCCAGCAGCCCCCGGGGTAATCAGCCCCAGCATTTT. Its protein product is CASSPRGNQPQHF.